This is a list of T cell receptor beta chains from one sample in a study of cytomegalovirus exposure and HLA in healthy donors. Assay: immunoSEQ multiplex PCR; the TCRdb copy retains only in-frame clones and omits some. The table records about 43,000 clones, around 65% of them present only once. The sample consisted of PBMCs. These receptors were collected from a human donor in good health. Both conserved end residues are part of each CDR3. D genes are given only for firm matches. Rows may omit the clone size; those that give it use once, few, many or a size class.

cdr3_nt cdr3_aa j_call clone_size cdr3_length v_call d_call
TGCGCCAGCAGCCAAGGGGGCCGCGCCCGCACAGATACGCAGTATTTT CASSQGGRARTDTQYF TRBJ2-3 once 16 TRBV4-3 NA
TGTGCTAGCAGCAAGACAGGGACTAACACCGGGGAGCTGTTTTTT CASSKTGTNTGELFF TRBJ2-2 NA 15 TRBV7-7 NA
TGTGCCAGCAAGGAGCACCTCACAGATACGCAGTATTTT CASKEHLTDTQYF TRBJ2-3 once 13 TRBV6-1 NA
TGTGCCAGCAGTTACTCCGGACAGCTCTCTGGAAACACCATATATTTT CASSYSGQLSGNTIYF TRBJ1-3 NA 16 TRBV6-5 NA
TGTGCCAGCAGAACAGCTGTGGGCACTGAAGCTTTCTTT CASRTAVGTEAFF TRBJ1-1 NA 13 TRBV6-5 NA
TGTGCCAGCAGAGGAGGCGGGACTAGCTTTGGCACCGGGGAGCTGTTTTTT CASRGGGTSFGTGELFF TRBJ2-2 NA 17 TRBV2 TRBD2
TGCGCCAGCAGCTTGGTCGCGGACAGCCTACGGGAGCTGTTTTTT CASSLVADSLRELFF TRBJ2-2 NA 15 TRBV5-1 NA
TGTGCCAGCAGTTACAGGGACACGTCCTACGAGCAGTACTTC CASSYRDTSYEQYF TRBJ2-7 few 14 TRBV6-5 NA
TGTGCCAGCAGCCAAGACCGGGCCTCTAGCGGGGGGGCCGCAGATACGCAGTATTTT CASSQDRASSGGAADTQYF TRBJ2-3 NA 19 TRBV4-2 TRBD2
TGCGCCAGCAGCCAAGAAGTGGGGGGGCGCAATGAGCAGTTCTTC CASSQEVGGRNEQFF TRBJ2-1 NA 15 TRBV4-3 NA
TGTGCCAGCCTCGCACAGGGAATTAGCACAGATACGCAGTATTTT CASLAQGISTDTQYF TRBJ2-3 NA 15 TRBV6-6 NA
TGTGCCACCAGCAGACAGGGGGTAACCTACGAGCAGTACTTC CATSRQGVTYEQYF TRBJ2-7 NA 14 TRBV15 TRBD1
TGTGCCAGCAGCAGAGGGACAGGGGGTGGTCAGCCCCAGCATTTT CASSRGTGGGQPQHF TRBJ1-5 once 15 TRBV7-2 TRBD1
TGTGCCAGCAGTAAGGACAGGGGTAGCAATCAGCCCCAGCATTTT CASSKDRGSNQPQHF TRBJ1-5 NA 15 TRBV6-5 TRBD1
TGTGCCAGCAGTGAGACAACTAGCGGGGGATACTACACCGGGGAGCTGTTTTTT CASSETTSGGYYTGELFF TRBJ2-2 NA 18 TRBV2 TRBD2
TGTGCCAGCAGTGAAGGGACAGGGGCCGGGGGCTACACCTTC CASSEGTGAGGYTF TRBJ1-2 NA 14 TRBV6-1 TRBD1
TGTGCCAGCAGCCGCCAGGGGCCCGTCACAGATACGCAGTATTTT CASSRQGPVTDTQYF TRBJ2-3 few 15 TRBV7-8 NA
TGTGCCACCAGTGTGGAGGACAGCAATCAGCCCCAGCATTTT CATSVEDSNQPQHF TRBJ1-5 few 14 TRBV10-3 NA
TGTGCCCGCGGGATGGGGACAGATACGCAGTATTTT CARGMGTDTQYF TRBJ2-3 NA 12 TRBV30 NA
TGTGCCATCAGTGAGACATTACAGGTTCACTATGGCTACACCTTC CAISETLQVHYGYTF TRBJ1-2 NA 15 TRBV10-3 NA
TGTGCCTGGAGTGTACTAGGGGGCGATAACACTGAAGCTTTCTTT CAWSVLGGDNTEAFF TRBJ1-1 NA 15 TRBV30 TRBD1
TGTGCCAGCTGGGGGCGGGCCGGAGGAGCTTTCTTT CASWGRAGGAFF TRBJ1-1 few 12 TRBV6-1 NA
TGTGCCAGCAGCTTAGTCAGTGATAGCAATCAGCCCCAGCATTTT CASSLVSDSNQPQHF TRBJ1-5 few 15 TRBV7-8 NA
TGTGCCAGCAGCTTTTATAGCGGGGGGCCTGGGGGAGGGACCCAGTACTTC CASSFYSGGPGGGTQYF TRBJ2-5 NA 17 TRBV5-4 TRBD2
TGCAGCGCCGGGGATTACAATTCACCCCTCCACTTT CSAGDYNSPLHF TRBJ1-6 few 12 TRBV29-1 NA
TGTGCCAGCAGTGCCAGCCGGGACAGGGGTAACTATGGCTACACCTTC CASSASRDRGNYGYTF TRBJ1-2 NA 16 TRBV2 TRBD1
TGCGCCAGCGGCCAAAATAGGCAGGGGTCGCGTGAAAAACTGTTTTTT CASGQNRQGSREKLFF TRBJ1-4 NA 16 TRBV4-3 NA
TGTGCCAGCTCACCAGGGACACAGAGATCAAGTGAAGCTTTCTTT CASSPGTQRSSEAFF TRBJ1-1 few 15 TRBV18 NA
TGCAGCGTTGCCTCCGGGACAGGGGGTAGGGGCTACACCTTC CSVASGTGGRGYTF TRBJ1-2 few 14 TRBV29-1 TRBD1
TGTGCCAGCAGCACAGGGAACTATGGCTACACCTTC CASSTGNYGYTF TRBJ1-2 once 12 TRBV2 NA
TGTGCCAGCAGCTTAGTCAGGTACAATGAGCAGTTCTTC CASSLVRYNEQFF TRBJ2-1 NA 13 TRBV7-7 NA
TGTGCCAGCAGCCAGACCGGGACACCCTACGAGCAGTACTTC CASSQTGTPYEQYF TRBJ2-7 NA 14 TRBV13 NA
TGTGCCAGCAGCGCCGGTCATGGCACAGATACGCAGTATTTT CASSAGHGTDTQYF TRBJ2-3 few 14 TRBV7-6 NA
TGTGCCAGCAGCGAGGATGGCGAGCAGTTCTTC CASSEDGEQFF TRBJ2-1 few 11 TRBV5-4 NA
TGTGCCAGCAGCTTCGCGCGACAGGGGAGTGAAAAACTGTTTTTT CASSFARQGSEKLFF TRBJ1-4 NA 15 TRBV28 TRBD1
TGTGCCAGCTCCCAAGACAGTAACTATGGCTACACCTTC CASSQDSNYGYTF TRBJ1-2 NA 13 TRBV11-2 NA
TGTGCCAGCAGTTTATGGGGGACTAGCGGGGAAGAGACCCAGTACTTC CASSLWGTSGEETQYF TRBJ2-5 NA 16 TRBV28 TRBD2
TGTGCCAGCAGCCGGGACAGGGCAATACCTCCCTACAATGAGCAGTTCTTC CASSRDRAIPPYNEQFF TRBJ2-1 NA 17 TRBV7-6 TRBD1
TGCAGCGTTGAAGGACGGGTAGGCACTGAAGCTTTCTTT CSVEGRVGTEAFF TRBJ1-1 few 13 TRBV29-1 NA
TGTGCCAGCAGCTTACAGATATACAATGAGCAGTTCTTC CASSLQIYNEQFF TRBJ2-1 NA 13 TRBV7-2 NA
TGTGCCTGGACCGGGTCTAGCGTGCCCCGCAATGAGCAGTTCTTC CAWTGSSVPRNEQFF TRBJ2-1 few 15 TRBV30 NA
TGTGCCTGGGGGGGGGCCTCCAGGGAGACCCAGTACTTC CAWGGASRETQYF TRBJ2-5 NA 13 TRBV30 NA
TGCGCCAGCAGTCCGACCGGGACAGGGAATTACGAGCAGTACTTC CASSPTGTGNYEQYF TRBJ2-7 NA 15 TRBV10-1 TRBD1
TGTGCCAGCAGCTTGGAGACAGGGGTCGAGCAGTACTTC CASSLETGVEQYF TRBJ2-7 NA 13 TRBV5-4 TRBD1
TGTGCCAGCAATCAGGGGCCGGGCACCGGGGAGCTGTTTTTT CASNQGPGTGELFF TRBJ2-2 once 14 TRBV6-1 NA
TGTGCCAGCAGCCCAGCGGCAGGGGGCTACAATGAGCAGTTCTTC CASSPAAGGYNEQFF TRBJ2-1 NA 15 TRBV5-6 TRBD1
TGTGCCAGCAAAAGGGGACAGACCAATGAAGCTTTCTTT CASKRGQTNEAFF TRBJ1-1 NA 13 TRBV2 TRBD1
TGTGCCAGCAGTGAAGGGCAGGCGAGGGGGTATGGCTACACCTTC CASSEGQARGYGYTF TRBJ1-2 once 15 TRBV2 NA
TGTGCCAGCAGCTTAGTGGGGACAGGAACGTATAATTCACCCCTCCACTTT CASSLVGTGTYNSPLHF TRBJ1-6 NA 17 TRBV7-6 TRBD1
TGTGCCAGCAGTTACTCGGCCGCCGGGGCCCAGTACTTC CASSYSAAGAQYF TRBJ2-5 few 13 TRBV6-5 NA
TGTGCCAGCTCACCGTTTCTAGCGGACACCGGGGAGCTGTTTTTT CASSPFLADTGELFF TRBJ2-2 NA 15 TRBV18 TRBD2
TGTGCCAGTAGTATGTCGGGGGGGGACGAGCAGTACTTC CASSMSGGDEQYF TRBJ2-7 few 13 TRBV19 TRBD2
TGTGCCATCAGTGATGTGGGGACTCCCTACGAGCAGTACTTC CAISDVGTPYEQYF TRBJ2-7 few 14 TRBV10-3 NA
TGTGCCAGCACAAGACTAGCGGGGTCGGATACGCAGTATTTT CASTRLAGSDTQYF TRBJ2-3 few 14 TRBV2 TRBD2
TGCGCCAGCAGTTTGTACCCGGGGGAAAAACTGTTTTTT CASSLYPGEKLFF TRBJ1-4 NA 13 TRBV10-1 NA